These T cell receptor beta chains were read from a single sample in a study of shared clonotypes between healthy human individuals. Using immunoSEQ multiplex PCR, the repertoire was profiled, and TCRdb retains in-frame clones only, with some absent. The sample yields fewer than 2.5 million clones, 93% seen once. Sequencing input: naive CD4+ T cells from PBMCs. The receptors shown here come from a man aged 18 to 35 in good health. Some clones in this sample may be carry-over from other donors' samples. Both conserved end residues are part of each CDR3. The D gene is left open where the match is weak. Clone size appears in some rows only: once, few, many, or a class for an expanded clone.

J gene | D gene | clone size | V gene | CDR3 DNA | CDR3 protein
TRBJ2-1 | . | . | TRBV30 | TGTGCCTGGAGTCCGCCGGCGTCCGGGCGCCGGCAGGGGCAGTTCTTC | CAWSPPASGRRQGQFF
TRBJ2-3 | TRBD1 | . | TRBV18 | TGTGCCAGCTCACCAATGACAGGGGGCACAGATACGCAGTATTTT | CASSPMTGGTDTQYF
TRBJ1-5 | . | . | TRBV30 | TGTGCCTGGAGTGTAGGGGCCAGTAGCAATCAGCCCCAGCATTTT | CAWSVGASSNQPQHF
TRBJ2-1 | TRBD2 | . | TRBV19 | TGTGCCAGTAGTTTGGGGGGAGGGTGGTACAATGAGCAGTTCTTC | CASSLGGGWYNEQFF
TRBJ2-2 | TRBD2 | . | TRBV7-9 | TGTGCCAGCAGCTTATCCTTCGGCGGGGAGGGCCTCACCGGGGAGCTGTTTTTT | CASSLSFGGEGLTGELFF
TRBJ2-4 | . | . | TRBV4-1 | TGCGCCAGCAGCCGCCTCGACATTGCCAAAAACATTCAGTACTTC | CASSRLDIAKNIQYF
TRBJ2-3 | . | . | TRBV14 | TGTGCCAGCAGTAGAACAGATACGCAGTATTTT | CASSRTDTQYF
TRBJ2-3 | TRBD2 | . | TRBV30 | TGTGCCTGGGGTGGACTAGCGGGGAGCACAGATACGCAGTATTTT | CAWGGLAGSTDTQYF
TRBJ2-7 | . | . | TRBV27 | TGTGCCAGCAGGGGTTCCTACGAGCAGTACTTC | CASRGSYEQYF
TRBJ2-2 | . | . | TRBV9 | TGTGCCAGCAGCGTAGATTCAACCGGGGAGCTGTTTTTT | CASSVDSTGELFF
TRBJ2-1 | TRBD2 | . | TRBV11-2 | TGTGCCAGCAGCCCGGGGGGACTAGCGGGAGGATCCGGTGAGCAGTTCTTC | CASSPGGLAGGSGEQFF
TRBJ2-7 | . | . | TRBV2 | TGTGCCAGCAGTGACCAGGGGATGACCTACGAGCAGTACTTC | CASSDQGMTYEQYF
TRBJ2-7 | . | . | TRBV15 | TGTGCCACCAGCAGACTAGGAGCCTACGAGCAGTACTTC | CATSRLGAYEQYF
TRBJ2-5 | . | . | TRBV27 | TGTGCCAGCAGTTTGCCGCGAAAGTGGCAGGACAAAGAGACCCAGTACTTC | CASSLPRKWQDKETQYF
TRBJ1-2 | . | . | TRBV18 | TGTGCCAGCTCACCATTTGAGGGGTCGCCTCGCACCGGAGGAGGCTATGGCTACACCTTC | CASSPFEGSPRTGGGYGYTF
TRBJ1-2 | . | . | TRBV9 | TGTGCCAGCAGTGTAAGGACGGACTCCGGCTACACCTTC | CASSVRTDSGYTF
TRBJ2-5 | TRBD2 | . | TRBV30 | TGTGCCTGGAGTGTGGGACTAGCGGGAGGAGGCGGGGAGACCCAGTACTTC | CAWSVGLAGGGGETQYF
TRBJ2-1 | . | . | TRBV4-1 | TGCGCCAGCAGCCACATAAGCGACGGGAGCTCCTACAATGAGCAGTTCTTC | CASSHISDGSSYNEQFF
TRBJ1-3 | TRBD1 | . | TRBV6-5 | TGTGCCAGCCGGCGGGACAGGGGATCTGGAAACACCATATATTTT | CASRRDRGSGNTIYF
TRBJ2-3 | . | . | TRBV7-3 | TGTGCCAGCAGCTTAACGGGGCAGGGTACAGATACGCAGTATTTT | CASSLTGQGTDTQYF
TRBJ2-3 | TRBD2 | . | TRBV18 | TGTGCCAGCTCATCGATACGTCTAGCGGGACACAACACAGATACGCAGTATTTT | CASSSIRLAGHNTDTQYF
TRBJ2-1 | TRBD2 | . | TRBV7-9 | TGTGCCAGCAGCTGGCGTTGGGTAGCGGGAGGATACAATGAGCAGTTCTTC | CASSWRWVAGGYNEQFF
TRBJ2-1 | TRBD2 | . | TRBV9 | TGTGCCAGCAGCCTTACTAGCGGATACAATGAGCAGTTCTTC | CASSLTSGYNEQFF
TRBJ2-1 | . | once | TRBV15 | TGTGCCACCAGCAGTCGGACCGTCGCTGAGCAGTTCTTC | CATSSRTVAEQFF
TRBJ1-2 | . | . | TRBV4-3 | TGCGCCAGCAGCCAAGATCGGAGTTACGGAGGCTACACCTTC | CASSQDRSYGGYTF
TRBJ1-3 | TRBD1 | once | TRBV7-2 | TGTGCCAGCAGCTTACGGACAGGGGCTGCTGGAAACACCATATATTTT | CASSLRTGAAGNTIYF
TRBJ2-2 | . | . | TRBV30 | TGTGCCTGGAGCGACGGGGAGCTGTTTTTT | CAWSDGELFF
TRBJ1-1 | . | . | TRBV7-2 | TGTGCCAGCAGGAGACAGACTGAAGCTTTCTTT | CASRRQTEAFF
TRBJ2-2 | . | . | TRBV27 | TGTGCCAGCAGTTTAAGGCAAGAGGACACCGGGGAGCTGTTTTTT | CASSLRQEDTGELFF
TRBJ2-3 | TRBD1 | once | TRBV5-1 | TGCGCCAGCAGCATGGGACAGGGGTGGACAGATACGCAGTATTTT | CASSMGQGWTDTQYF